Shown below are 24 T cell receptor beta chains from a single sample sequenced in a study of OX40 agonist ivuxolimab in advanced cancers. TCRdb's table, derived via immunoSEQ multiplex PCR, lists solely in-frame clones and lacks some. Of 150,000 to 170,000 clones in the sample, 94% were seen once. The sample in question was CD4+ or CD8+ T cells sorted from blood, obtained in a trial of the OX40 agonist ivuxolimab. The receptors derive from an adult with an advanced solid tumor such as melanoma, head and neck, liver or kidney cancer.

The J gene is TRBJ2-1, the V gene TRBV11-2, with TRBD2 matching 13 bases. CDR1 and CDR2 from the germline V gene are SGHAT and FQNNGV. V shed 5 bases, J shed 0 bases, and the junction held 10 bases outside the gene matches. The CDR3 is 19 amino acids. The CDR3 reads CASSLPPRTSGSSYNEQFF. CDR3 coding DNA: TGTGCCAGCAGCCTTCCTCCAAGGACTAGCGGGAGCTCCTACAATGAGCAGTTCTTC.

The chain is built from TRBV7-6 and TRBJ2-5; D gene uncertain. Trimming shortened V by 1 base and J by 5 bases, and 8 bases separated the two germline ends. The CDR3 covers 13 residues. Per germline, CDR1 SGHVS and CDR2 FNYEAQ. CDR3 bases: TGTGCCAGCAGCTTAGGTTTCCGGGAGACCCAGTACTTC. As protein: CASSLGFRETQYF.

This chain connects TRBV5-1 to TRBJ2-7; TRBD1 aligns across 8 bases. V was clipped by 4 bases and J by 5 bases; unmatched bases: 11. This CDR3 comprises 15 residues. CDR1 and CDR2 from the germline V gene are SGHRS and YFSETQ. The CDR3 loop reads CASSGQGARYDEQYF. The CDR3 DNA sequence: TGCGCCAGCAGCGGTCAGGGGGCGCGGTACGACGAGCAGTACTTC.

The CDR3 reads CASSSRRAQLSTDTQYF. CDR3 DNA: TGTGCCAGCAGCAGCCGACGAGCACAGCTTAGCACAGATACGCAGTATTTT. This rearrangement joins TRBV5-6 to TRBJ2-3; D is undetermined. Germline V gene data show CDR1 as SGHDT and CDR2 as YYEEEE. The CDR3 has 17 amino acids. Trimming took off 4 bases at V and 0 bases at J, with 18 bases between the two ends.

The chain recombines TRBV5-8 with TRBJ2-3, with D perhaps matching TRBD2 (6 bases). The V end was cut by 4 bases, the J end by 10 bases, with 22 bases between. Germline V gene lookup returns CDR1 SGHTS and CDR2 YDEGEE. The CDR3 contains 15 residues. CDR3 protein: CASSPGDRARRAQYF. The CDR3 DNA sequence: TGTGCCAGCAGCCCGGGGGATCGGGCACGGCGGGCGCAGTATTTT.

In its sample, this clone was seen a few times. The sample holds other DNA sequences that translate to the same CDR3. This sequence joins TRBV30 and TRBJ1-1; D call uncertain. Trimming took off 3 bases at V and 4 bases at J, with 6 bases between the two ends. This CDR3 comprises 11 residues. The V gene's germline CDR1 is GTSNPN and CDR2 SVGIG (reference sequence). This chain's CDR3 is CAWSSGTEAFF. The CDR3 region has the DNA TGTGCCTGGAGCTCGGGCACTGAAGCTTTCTTT.

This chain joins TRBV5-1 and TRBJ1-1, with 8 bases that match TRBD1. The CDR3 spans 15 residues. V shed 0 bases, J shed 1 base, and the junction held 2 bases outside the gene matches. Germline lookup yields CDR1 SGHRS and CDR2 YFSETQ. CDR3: CASSLGGQENTEAFF. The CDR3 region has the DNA TGCGCCAGCAGCTTGGGGGGACAGGAGAACACTGAAGCTTTCTTT.

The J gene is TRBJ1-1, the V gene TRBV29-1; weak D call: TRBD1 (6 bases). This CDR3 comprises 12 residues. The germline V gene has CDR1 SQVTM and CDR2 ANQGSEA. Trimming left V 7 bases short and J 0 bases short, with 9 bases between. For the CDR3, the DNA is TGCAGCGCCAGGGGTATGAACACTGAAGCTTTCTTT. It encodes CSARGMNTEAFF. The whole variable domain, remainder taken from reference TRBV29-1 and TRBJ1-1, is SAVISQKPSRDICQRGTSLTIQCQVDSQVTMMFWYRQQPGQSLTLIATANQGSEATYESGFVIDKFPISRPNLTFSTLTVSNMSPEDSSIYLCSARGMNTEAFFGQGTRLTVV.

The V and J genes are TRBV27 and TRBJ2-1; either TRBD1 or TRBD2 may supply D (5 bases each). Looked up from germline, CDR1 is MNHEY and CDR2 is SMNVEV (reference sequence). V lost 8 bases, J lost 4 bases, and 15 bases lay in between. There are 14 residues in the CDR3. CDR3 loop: CASRGQGRYNEQFF. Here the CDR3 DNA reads TGTGCCAGCCGAGGGCAGGGAAGGTACAATGAGCAGTTCTTC.

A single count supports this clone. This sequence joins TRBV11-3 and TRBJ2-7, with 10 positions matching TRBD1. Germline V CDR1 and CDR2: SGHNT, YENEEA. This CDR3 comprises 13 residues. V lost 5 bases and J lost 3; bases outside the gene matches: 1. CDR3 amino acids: CASSRDRGYEQYF. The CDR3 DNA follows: TGTGCCAGCAGCCGGGACAGGGGCTACGAGCAGTACTTC.

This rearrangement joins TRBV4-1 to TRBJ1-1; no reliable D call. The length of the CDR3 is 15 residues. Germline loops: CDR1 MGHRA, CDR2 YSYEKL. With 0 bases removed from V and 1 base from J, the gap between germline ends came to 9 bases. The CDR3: CASSQDGRGNTEAFF. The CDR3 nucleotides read TGCGCCAGCAGCCAAGATGGGCGGGGGAACACTGAAGCTTTCTTT.

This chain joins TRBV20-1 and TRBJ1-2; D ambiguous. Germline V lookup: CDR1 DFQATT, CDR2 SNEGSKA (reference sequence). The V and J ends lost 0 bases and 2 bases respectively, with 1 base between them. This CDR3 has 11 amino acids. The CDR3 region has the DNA TGCAGTGCTAGAGAGAACTATGGCTACACCTTC. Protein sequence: CSARENYGYTF.

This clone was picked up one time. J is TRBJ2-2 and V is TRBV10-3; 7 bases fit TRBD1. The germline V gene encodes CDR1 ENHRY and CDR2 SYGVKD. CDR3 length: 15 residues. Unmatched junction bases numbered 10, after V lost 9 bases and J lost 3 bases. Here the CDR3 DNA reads TGTGCCATAGGGGGCCGGACACGGGACACCGGGGAGCTGTTTTTT. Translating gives CAIGGRTRDTGELFF.

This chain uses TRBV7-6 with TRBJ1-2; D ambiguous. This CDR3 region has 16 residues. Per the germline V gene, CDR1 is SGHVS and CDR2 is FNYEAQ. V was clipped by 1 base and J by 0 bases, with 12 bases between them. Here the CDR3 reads CASSLGDTSTNYGYTF. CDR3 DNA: TGTGCCAGCAGCTTAGGCGACACCTCCACTAACTATGGCTACACCTTC.

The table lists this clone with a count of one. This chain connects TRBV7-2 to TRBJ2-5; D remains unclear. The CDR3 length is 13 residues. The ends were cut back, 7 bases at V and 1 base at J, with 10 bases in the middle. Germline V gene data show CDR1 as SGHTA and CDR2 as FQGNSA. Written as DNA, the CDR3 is TGTGCCAGCATCTCATGGGGCCAAGAGACCCAGTACTTC. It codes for CASISWGQETQYF.

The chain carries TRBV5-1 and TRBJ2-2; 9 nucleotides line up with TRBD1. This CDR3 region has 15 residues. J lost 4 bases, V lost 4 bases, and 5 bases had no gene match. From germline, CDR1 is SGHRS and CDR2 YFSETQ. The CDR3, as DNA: TGCGCCAGCAGCCTGGGACAGGGAACCACCGGGGAGCTGTTTTTT. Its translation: CASSLGQGTTGELFF.

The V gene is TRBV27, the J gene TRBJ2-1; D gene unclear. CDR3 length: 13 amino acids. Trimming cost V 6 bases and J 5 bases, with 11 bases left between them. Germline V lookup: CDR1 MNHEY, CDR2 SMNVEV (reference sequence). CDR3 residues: CASSPRFNNEQFF. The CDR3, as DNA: TGTGCCAGCAGCCCTAGGTTTAACAATGAGCAGTTCTTC.

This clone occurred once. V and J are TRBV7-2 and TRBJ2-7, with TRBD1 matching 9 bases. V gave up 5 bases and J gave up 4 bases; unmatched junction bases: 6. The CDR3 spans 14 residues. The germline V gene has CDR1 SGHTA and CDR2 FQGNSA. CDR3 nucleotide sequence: TGTGCCAGCAGCGCCCGGGACAGGGTATACGAGCAGTACTTC. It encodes CASSARDRVYEQYF.

The CDR3 reads CASSVGFGGLDTQYF. The CDR3 nucleotides are TGTGCCAGCAGCGTGGGCTTCGGGGGTTTAGATACGCAGTATTTT. The chain employs TRBV9 and TRBJ2-3; D possibly corresponds to TRBD2 (6 bases). V was shortened by 2 bases and J by 5 bases, with 15 bases between the two germline ends. This CDR3 has 15 residues. The germline V gene has CDR1 SGDLS and CDR2 YYNGEE. Combining the CDR3 with reference TRBV9 and TRBJ2-3 gives the whole variable domain DSGVTQTPKHLITATGQRVTLRCSPRSGDLSVYWYQQSLDQGLQFLIQYYNGEERAKGNILERFSAQQFPDLHSELNLSSLELGDSALYFCASSVGFGGLDTQYFGPGTRLTVL.

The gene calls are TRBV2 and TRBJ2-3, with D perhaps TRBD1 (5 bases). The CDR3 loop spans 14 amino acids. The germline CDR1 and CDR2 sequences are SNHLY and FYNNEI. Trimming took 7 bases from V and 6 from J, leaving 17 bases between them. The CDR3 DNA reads TGTGCCAGCAAGGAAACTGGTGGGGCGGATACGCAGTATTTT. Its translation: CASKETGGADTQYF.

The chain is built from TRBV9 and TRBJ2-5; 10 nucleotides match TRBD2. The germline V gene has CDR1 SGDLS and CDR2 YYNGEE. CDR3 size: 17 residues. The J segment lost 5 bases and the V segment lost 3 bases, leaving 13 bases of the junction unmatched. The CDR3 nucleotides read TGTGCCAGCAGCGCCCGGGGAGCGGGGGGGCTTGGGGAGACCCAGTACTTC. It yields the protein CASSARGAGGLGETQYF.

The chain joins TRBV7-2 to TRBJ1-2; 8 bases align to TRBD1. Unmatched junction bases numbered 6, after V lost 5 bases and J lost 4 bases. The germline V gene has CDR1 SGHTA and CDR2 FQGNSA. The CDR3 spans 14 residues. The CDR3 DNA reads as TGTGCCAGCAGCCGCGGACAGGGAGCCTATGGCTACACCTTC. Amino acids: CASSRGQGAYGYTF.

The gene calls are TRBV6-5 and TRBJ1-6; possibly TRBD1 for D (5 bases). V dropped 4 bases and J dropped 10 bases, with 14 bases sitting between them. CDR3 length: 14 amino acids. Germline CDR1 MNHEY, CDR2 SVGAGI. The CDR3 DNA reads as TGTGCCAGCAGTTTTTCTGGGGGAGGATCACCCCTCCACTTT. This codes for CASSFSGGGSPLHF.

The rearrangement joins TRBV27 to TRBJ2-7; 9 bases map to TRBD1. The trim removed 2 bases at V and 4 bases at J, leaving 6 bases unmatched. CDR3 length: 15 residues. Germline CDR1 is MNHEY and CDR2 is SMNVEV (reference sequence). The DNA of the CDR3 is TGTGCCAGCAGTTTAAAACAGGGGGCGTGGTACGAGCAGTACTTC. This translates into CASSLKQGAWYEQYF.